The present entry profiles one T cell receptor beta chain with its context. The antigen remains unidentified. This CDR3 has 15 residues. Trimming removed 1 base from V and 4 bases from J, with 13 bases in between. Germline loops: CDR1 LGHDT, CDR2 YNNKEL (reference sequence). PCR was performed a second time for about 7 to 12 cycles using a sample-barcoded 5' primer and a J-beta primer mix. TCRdb reprocessed the 5' RACE reads via MiXCR and lists one record per CDR3 protein. Of 1,100,000 or so distinct CDR3 sequences in the sample, 45% were seen once. Total RNA extracted from each sample amounted to at least 6 micrograms. The data belong to a study of blood T cells in healthy people across ages. Whole-study results and caveats: Roughly linear age-related decline in beta diversity appeared, significant by age around 42.

Sequencing was performed on blood. The TCR comes from a woman aged 55-75 years in good health. The J gene is TRBJ1-1, the V gene TRBV3-1; D may be TRBD1 (5 bases). In DNA form, the CDR3 reads TGTGCCAGCAGCCAAGGGAAGGGACCGAGCACTGAAGCTTTCTTT. Its translation is CASSQGKGPSTEAFF. The variable domain in full, completed from reference TRBV3-1 and TRBJ1-1, reads DTAVSQTPKYLVTQMGNDKSIKCEQNLGHDTMYWYKQDSKKFLKIMFSYNNKELIINETVPNRFSPKSPDKAHLNLHINSLELGDSAVYFCASSQGKGPSTEAFFGQGTRLTVV.